The entry below describes one TCR beta chain. Antigen: not known. Together with a sample-barcoded 5' primer, a J-beta primer mix was included in a second PCR lasting 7 to 11 cycles. Each CDR3 protein is one row after TCRdb ran MiXCR on the 5' RACE reads. The sample lists fewer than 800,000 distinct CDR3 sequences, roughly 21% seen once, with 3% to 4% in the top ten. The data were taken from a study of blood T cells in healthy people across ages. Findings of the study overall: With donor CMV status unknown, expanded clonotype changes were possibly confounded.

Trimming shortened V by 5 bases and J by 0 bases, and 12 bases separated the two germline ends. This CDR3 is built from 15 residues. Germline-derived CDR1 and CDR2 are SGHRS and YFSETQ. J is TRBJ2-1 and V is TRBV5-1; D may be TRBD2 (5 bases). This clonotype was sampled from a man between 65 and 85 years old in good health. The sample comprised blood. The CDR3 nucleotides are TGCGCCAGCAGTAGAGCGGAAAGCTCCTACAATGAGCAGTTCTTC. Translating it yields CASSRAESSYNEQFF.